The clone carrying this TCR beta chain was counted ten times or more. Its target is not known. The data are from a study of CD8+CD57+ T cells in acquired aplastic anemia. At the level of the study: The study obtained an average of about 3.1 ug of DNA from sorted CD4+ and CD8+ cells. Study observations and caveats: In common between the patients and the controls were some 28 CD8+ CDR3 sequences.

The CDR3 has 13 amino acids. Germline CDR1 reads LNHDA; CDR2 reads SQIVND (reference sequence). V lost 5 bases and J 10 bases, leaving 12 bases between the germline ends. The use of genomic DNA as template underpinned the TCR beta VDJ and CDR3 profiling. One entry per CDR3 protein results from TCRdb running MiXCR on the reads. The sample carries around 430,000 distinct CDR3 sequences, around 33% recorded once. An expansion of CD8+CD57+ cells by flow cytometry had been shown in patients chosen for sequencing. Everyone among the patients had severe acquired aplastic anemia. Untreated patients provided the blood samples, with no therapy given before sampling.

The source material was sorted CD4+, CD8+, or CD8+CD57+ T cells (not recorded which) from PBMCs. V is TRBV19 and J is TRBJ1-6; D is perhaps TRBD1 (6 bases). The clonotype comes from a human donor with aplastic anemia. CDR3 residues: CASSPRQDSPLHF. The CDR3 region has the DNA TGTGCCAGTAGTCCGAGACAGGACTCACCCCTCCACTTT.